Listed below are T cell receptor beta chains from one sample, sequenced in a study of cytomegalovirus exposure and HLA in healthy donors. The assay was immunoSEQ multiplex PCR, and TCRdb's table has in-frame clones only and misses some. The repertoire includes around 130,000 clones, around nine tenths of them detected once, and 1.4% to 1.5% sits in the top ten. The source material was PBMCs. The receptors originated from a man younger than 45 in good health and CMV-seronegative. Each CDR3 is given with its conserved first and last residue. The D gene is left open where the match is weak.

V gene: TRBV6-6; D gene: TRBD2; CDR3 length: 15; CDR3 protein: CASTPGGGVRSEQYF
V gene: TRBV6-6; D gene: .; CDR3 length: 14; CDR3 protein: CASRQLRENTEAFF
V gene: TRBV4-3; D gene: TRBD1; CDR3 length: 16; CDR3 protein: CASSQGDRGWRETQYF
V gene: TRBV7-2; D gene: TRBD2; CDR3 length: 17; CDR3 protein: CASSTGLAGWDTGELFF
V gene: TRBV2; D gene: TRBD1; CDR3 length: 14; CDR3 protein: CASRNRDRPLEQYF
V gene: TRBV30; D gene: .; CDR3 length: 12; CDR3 protein: CALDNPRTEAFF
V gene: TRBV2; D gene: .; CDR3 length: 15; CDR3 protein: CASSEIYRPNEKLFF
V gene: TRBV7-2; D gene: TRBD2; CDR3 length: 14; CDR3 protein: CASSLLAGASEQYF
V gene: TRBV2; D gene: .; CDR3 length: 16; CDR3 protein: CASSGQQASGNQPQHF
V gene: TRBV5-6; D gene: .; CDR3 length: 17; CDR3 protein: CASSYQSGDFGNQPQHF
V gene: TRBV2; D gene: .; CDR3 length: 12; CDR3 protein: CASSVSVDTQYF
V gene: TRBV6-1; D gene: TRBD1; CDR3 length: 13; CDR3 protein: CASSRTGTYEQYF
V gene: TRBV6-5; D gene: TRBD2; CDR3 length: 14; CDR3 protein: CASSATSANYEQYF
V gene: TRBV27; D gene: .; CDR3 length: 17; CDR3 protein: CASSSVAGGGYYYEQYF
V gene: TRBV30; D gene: TRBD1; CDR3 length: 11; CDR3 protein: CACYRGETQYF
V gene: TRBV19; D gene: TRBD1; CDR3 length: 14; CDR3 protein: CASNFQGAYNEQFF
V gene: TRBV14; D gene: TRBD2; CDR3 length: 16; CDR3 protein: CASSRMKTSELYEQYF
V gene: TRBV6-6; D gene: .; CDR3 length: 11; CDR3 protein: CASSYDRGYTF
V gene: TRBV5-6; D gene: .; CDR3 length: 15; CDR3 protein: CASSFTGLGTDTQYF
V gene: TRBV5-6; D gene: TRBD2; CDR3 length: 19; CDR3 protein: CASSLAGSGTISFVYEQYF
V gene: TRBV29-1; D gene: .; CDR3 length: 14; CDR3 protein: CSVEKNREPTEAFF
V gene: TRBV29-1; D gene: TRBD2; CDR3 length: 13; CDR3 protein: CSVEPGRVFEQYF
V gene: TRBV5-4; D gene: .; CDR3 length: 15; CDR3 protein: CASSPGLGAGNTIYF
V gene: TRBV7-2; D gene: .; CDR3 length: 14; CDR3 protein: CASSIRRAEETQYF
V gene: TRBV10-3; D gene: .; CDR3 length: 16; CDR3 protein: CAISEPDTSSGNTIYF
V gene: TRBV10-3; D gene: .; CDR3 length: 13; CDR3 protein: CAISGADIYEQYF
V gene: TRBV7-2; D gene: .; CDR3 length: 12; CDR3 protein: CASSLVGLEFFF
V gene: TRBV18; D gene: .; CDR3 length: 15; CDR3 protein: CASSPDPGYTGELFF
V gene: TRBV2; D gene: .; CDR3 length: 12; CDR3 protein: CASSSRQTEAFF
V gene: TRBV30; D gene: TRBD1; CDR3 length: 13; CDR3 protein: CAWSLTGGYEQYF
V gene: TRBV14; D gene: TRBD2; CDR3 length: 14; CDR3 protein: CASSQLEGGTEQFF
V gene: TRBV19; D gene: .; CDR3 length: 12; CDR3 protein: CASSQGGAEAFF
V gene: TRBV5-4; D gene: TRBD1; CDR3 length: 15; CDR3 protein: CASSLGDRDFYEQYF
V gene: TRBV28; D gene: TRBD1; CDR3 length: 16; CDR3 protein: CASRRTGLSSGNTIYF
V gene: TRBV4-3; D gene: .; CDR3 length: 17; CDR3 protein: CASSQDFSGLTNEKLFF
V gene: TRBV4-1; D gene: .; CDR3 length: 12; CDR3 protein: CASSLPGEKLFF
V gene: TRBV6-6; D gene: .; CDR3 length: 14; CDR3 protein: CASTQGFYNSPLHF
V gene: TRBV5-4; D gene: TRBD1; CDR3 length: 15; CDR3 protein: CASSPQGATIPGYTF
V gene: TRBV12-5; D gene: TRBD1; CDR3 length: 16; CDR3 protein: CASGFEGAGGFFRAFF
V gene: TRBV7-6; D gene: .; CDR3 length: 13; CDR3 protein: CASSLNEYNEQFF
V gene: TRBV27; D gene: TRBD2; CDR3 length: 14; CDR3 protein: CASSRAGGLYEQYF
V gene: TRBV18; D gene: TRBD2; CDR3 length: 14; CDR3 protein: CASSPPGLSDTQYF
V gene: TRBV4-1; D gene: .; CDR3 length: 14; CDR3 protein: CASSPRGSYNEQFF
V gene: TRBV7-3; D gene: .; CDR3 length: 13; CDR3 protein: CASSLGGEDEQFF
V gene: TRBV12-5; D gene: TRBD1; CDR3 length: 14; CDR3 protein: CASGTGQGRQPQHF
V gene: TRBV4-1; D gene: .; CDR3 length: 14; CDR3 protein: CASSQPLLLETQYF
V gene: TRBV5-1; D gene: TRBD1; CDR3 length: 15; CDR3 protein: CASSGTGGVFTEAFF